This TCR beta chain was captured in a study of T cell repertoires in cytomegalovirus infection. A word on this clonotype: Its cognate antigen is unknown.

The germline gives CDR1 SNHLY, CDR2 FYNNEI. The CDR3 is 15 amino acids. V gave up 2 bases and J gave up 4 bases, with 12 bases separating them. TCRdb re-derived calls from the reads in MiXCR, one entry per CDR3 protein. Counted here are some 560,000 distinct CDR3 sequences, approximately 40% occurring once; the ten biggest clones make up 40% to 60%. The V call is TRBV2, the J call TRBJ2-1; D gene ambiguous. This clonotype was obtained from a human donor in good health (CMV status not recorded). Some clones in this sample may be carry-over from other donors' samples. The sample was cultured PBMCs, taken from culture after CMV antigen stimulation. The CDR3 region is CASSESRSGYNEQFF. The DNA for the CDR3 is TGTGCCAGCAGTGAAAGTAGATCGGGTTACAATGAGCAGTTCTTC.